One and the same sample provided the 4 T cell receptor beta chains below, sequenced in a study of blood T cell repertoires in COVID-19. Assay used: immunoSEQ multiplex PCR; TCRdb lists only in-frame clones, some missing. The data hold approximately 340,000 clones, with around 83% observed a single time. Material for sequencing was peripheral blood. The source of these receptors is a man aged 25-45 years with active or convalescent COVID-19.

The rearrangement joins TRBV18 to TRBJ2-2; D not resolved. Trimming shortened V by 1 base and J by 0 bases, and 9 bases separated the two germline ends. CDR3 length: 16 amino acids. In germline, CDR1 is KGHSH, CDR2 LQKENI. CDR3: CASSPLLTANTGELFF. CDR3 bases: TGTGCCAGCTCACCACTACTTACCGCGAACACCGGGGAGCTGTTTTTT. Combining the CDR3 with reference TRBV18 and TRBJ2-2 gives the whole variable domain NAGVMQNPRHLVRRRGQEARLRCSPMKGHSHVYWYRQLPEEGLKFMVYLQKENIIDESGMPKERFSAEFPKEGPSILRIQQVVRGDSAAYFCASSPLLTANTGELFFGEGSRLTVL.

The chain recombines TRBV14 with TRBJ1-4; D not certain. V shed 4 bases and J shed 8 bases, with 17 bases lying between them. Germline lookup yields CDR1 SGHDN and CDR2 FVKESK. CDR3 length: 15 amino acids. The CDR3 protein is CASSRTSSEPEKLFF. The DNA of the CDR3 is TGTGCCAGCAGCCGCACCTCCTCGGAGCCGGAAAAACTGTTTTTT. The full variable domain, rest sourced from reference TRBV14 and TRBJ1-4, is EAGVTQFPSHSVIEKGQTVTLRCDPISGHDNLYWYRRVMGKEIKFLLHFVKESKQDESGMPNNRFLAERTGGTYSTLKVQPAELEDSGVYFCASSRTSSEPEKLFFGSGTQLSVL.

The rearrangement links TRBV27 to TRBJ2-3; 7 nucleotides match TRBD2. There are 13 residues in the CDR3. Per germline, CDR1 MNHEY and CDR2 SMNVEV (reference sequence). Losses at the gene ends were 5 bases for V and 6 bases for J; bases not matched to a gene: 5. CDR3 bases: TGTGCCAGCAGTGCACTGGGGGGGGATACGCAGTATTTT. Protein product: CASSALGGDTQYF.

The chain joins TRBV2 to TRBJ2-1, with D perhaps TRBD2 (6 bases). This CDR3 is 11 amino acids long. Germline CDR1 and CDR2: SNHLY and FYNNEI. V dropped 8 bases and J dropped 10 bases, with 12 bases sitting between them. CDR3 amino acids: CASPVRGEQFF. DNA for the CDR3: TGTGCCAGCCCAGTGCGGGGAGAGCAGTTCTTC.